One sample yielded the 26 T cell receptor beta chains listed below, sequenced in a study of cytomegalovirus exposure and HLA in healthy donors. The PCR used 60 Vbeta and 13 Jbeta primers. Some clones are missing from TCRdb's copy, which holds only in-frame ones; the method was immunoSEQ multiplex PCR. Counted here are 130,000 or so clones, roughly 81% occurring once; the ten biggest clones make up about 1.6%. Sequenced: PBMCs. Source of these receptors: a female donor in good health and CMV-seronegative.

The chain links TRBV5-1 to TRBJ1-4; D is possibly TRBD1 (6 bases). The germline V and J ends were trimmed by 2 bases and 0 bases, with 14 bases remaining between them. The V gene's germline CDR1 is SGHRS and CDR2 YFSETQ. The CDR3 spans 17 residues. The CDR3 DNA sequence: TGCGCCAGCAGCTTAGGGACACGCGACGCAACTAATGAAAAACTGTTTTTT. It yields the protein CASSLGTRDATNEKLFF.

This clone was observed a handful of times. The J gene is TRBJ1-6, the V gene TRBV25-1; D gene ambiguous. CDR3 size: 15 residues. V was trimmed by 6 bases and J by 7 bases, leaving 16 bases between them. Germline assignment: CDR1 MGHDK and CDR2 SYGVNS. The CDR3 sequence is CASRPPGSFNSPLHF. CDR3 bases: TGTGCCAGCAGGCCACCGGGGTCATTCAATTCACCCCTCCACTTT.

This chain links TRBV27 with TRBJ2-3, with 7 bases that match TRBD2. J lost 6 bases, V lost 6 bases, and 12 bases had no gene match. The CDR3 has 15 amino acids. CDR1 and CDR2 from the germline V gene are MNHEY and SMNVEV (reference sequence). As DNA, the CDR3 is TGTGCCAGCAGCTTGGGCCGTGCGGGAGCGGATACGCAGTATTTT. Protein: CASSLGRAGADTQYF.

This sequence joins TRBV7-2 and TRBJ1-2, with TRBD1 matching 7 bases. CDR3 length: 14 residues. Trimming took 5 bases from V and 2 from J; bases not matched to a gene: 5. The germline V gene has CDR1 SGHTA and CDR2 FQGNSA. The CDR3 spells CASSHIRGNYGYTF. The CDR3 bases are TGTGCCAGCAGCCACATCAGGGGGAACTATGGCTACACCTTC.

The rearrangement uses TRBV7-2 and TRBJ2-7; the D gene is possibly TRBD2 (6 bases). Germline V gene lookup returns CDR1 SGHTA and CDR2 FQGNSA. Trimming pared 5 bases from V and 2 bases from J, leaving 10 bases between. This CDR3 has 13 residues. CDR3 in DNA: TGTGCCAGCAGCGATGGGGGGACCTACGAGCAGTACTTC. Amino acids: CASSDGGTYEQYF.

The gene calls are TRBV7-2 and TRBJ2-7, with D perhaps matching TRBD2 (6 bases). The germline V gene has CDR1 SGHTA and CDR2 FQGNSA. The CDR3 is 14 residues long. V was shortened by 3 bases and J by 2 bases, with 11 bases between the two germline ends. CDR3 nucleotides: TGTGCCAGCAGCTTCCCGGGGACTCCCTACGAGCAGTACTTC. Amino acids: CASSFPGTPYEQYF.

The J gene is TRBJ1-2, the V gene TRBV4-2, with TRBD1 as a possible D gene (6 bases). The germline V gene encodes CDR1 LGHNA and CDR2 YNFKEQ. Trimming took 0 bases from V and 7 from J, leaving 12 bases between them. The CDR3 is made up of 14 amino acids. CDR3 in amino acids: CASSQDSGGRGYTF. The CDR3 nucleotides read TGTGCCAGCAGCCAAGATTCGGGGGGCCGTGGCTACACCTTC.

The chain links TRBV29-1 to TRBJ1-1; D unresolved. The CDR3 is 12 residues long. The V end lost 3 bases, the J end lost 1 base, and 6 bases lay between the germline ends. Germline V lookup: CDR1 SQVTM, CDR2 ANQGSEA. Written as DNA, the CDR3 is TGCAGCGTTGAGGACTGGAACACTGAAGCTTTCTTT. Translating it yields CSVEDWNTEAFF.

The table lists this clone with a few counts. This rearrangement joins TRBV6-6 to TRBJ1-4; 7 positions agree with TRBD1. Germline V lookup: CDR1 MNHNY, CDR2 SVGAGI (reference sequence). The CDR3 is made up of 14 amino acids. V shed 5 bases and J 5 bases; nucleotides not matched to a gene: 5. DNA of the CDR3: TGTGCCAGCAGTCCGGGACAGCTAAATGAAAAACTGTTTTTT. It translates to CASSPGQLNEKLFF.

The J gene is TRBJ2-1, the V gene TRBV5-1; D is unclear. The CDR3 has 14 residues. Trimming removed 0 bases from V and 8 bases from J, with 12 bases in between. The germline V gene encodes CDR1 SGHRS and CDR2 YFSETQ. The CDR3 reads CASSLARGLHEQFF. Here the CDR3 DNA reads TGCGCCAGCAGCTTGGCCCGAGGTCTCCATGAGCAGTTCTTC.

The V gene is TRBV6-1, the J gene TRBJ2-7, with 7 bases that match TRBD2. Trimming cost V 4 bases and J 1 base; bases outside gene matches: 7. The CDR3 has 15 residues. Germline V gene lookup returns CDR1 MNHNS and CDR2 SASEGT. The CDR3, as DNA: TGTGCCAGCAGTGCATCGCGGGGGTGGTCCTACGAGCAGTACTTC. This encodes CASSASRGWSYEQYF.

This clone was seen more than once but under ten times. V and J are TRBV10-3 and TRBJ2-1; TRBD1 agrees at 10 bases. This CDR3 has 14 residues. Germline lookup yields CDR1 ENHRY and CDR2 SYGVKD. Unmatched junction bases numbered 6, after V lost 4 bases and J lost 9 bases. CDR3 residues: CAISGRQGAGEQFF. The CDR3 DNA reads TGTGCCATCAGTGGAAGACAGGGGGCAGGTGAGCAGTTCTTC.

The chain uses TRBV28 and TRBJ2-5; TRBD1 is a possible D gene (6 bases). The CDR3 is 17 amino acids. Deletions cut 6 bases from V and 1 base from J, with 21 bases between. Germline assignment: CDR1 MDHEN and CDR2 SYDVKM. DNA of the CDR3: TGTGCCAGCAGCCCCCCTATGGTCCGGACAGTCCAAGAGACCCAGTACTTC. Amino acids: CASSPPMVRTVQETQYF.

The DNA for the CDR3 is TGTGCCAGCCGCGTCGGGGGGTTCGTCTACAATGAGCAGTTCTTC. Amino acids: CASRVGGFVYNEQFF. V usage is TRBV7-2 and J usage is TRBJ2-1; TRBD2 aligns across 7 bases. From germline, CDR1 is SGHTA and CDR2 FQGNSA. The CDR3 has 15 residues. Trimming cost V 8 bases and J 3 bases; bases outside gene matches: 10.

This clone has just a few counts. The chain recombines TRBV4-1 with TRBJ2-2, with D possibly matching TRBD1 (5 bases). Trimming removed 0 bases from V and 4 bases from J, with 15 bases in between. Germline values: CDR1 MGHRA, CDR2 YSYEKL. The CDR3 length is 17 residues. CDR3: CASSQDLGQWVTGELFF. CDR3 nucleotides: TGCGCCAGCAGCCAAGATCTGGGGCAGTGGGTCACCGGGGAGCTGTTTTTT.

The CDR3 DNA follows: TGTGCCAGCAGCCAAGGACAGACCCAACACCAGGCTGGCTACACCTTC. Its translation: CASSQGQTQHQAGYTF. The chain recombines TRBV14 with TRBJ1-2, with D perhaps TRBD1 (5 bases). V gave up 1 base and J gave up 7 bases, with 19 bases separating them. The CDR3 runs 16 residues. CDR1 and CDR2 from the germline V gene are SGHDN and FVKESK.

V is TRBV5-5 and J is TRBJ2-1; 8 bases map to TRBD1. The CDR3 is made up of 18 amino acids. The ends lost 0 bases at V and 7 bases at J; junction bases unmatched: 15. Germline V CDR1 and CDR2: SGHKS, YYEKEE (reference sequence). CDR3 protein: CASSLVLVRGQGGNEQFF. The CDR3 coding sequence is TGTGCCAGCAGCTTGGTACTAGTTCGAGGACAGGGCGGGAATGAGCAGTTCTTC.

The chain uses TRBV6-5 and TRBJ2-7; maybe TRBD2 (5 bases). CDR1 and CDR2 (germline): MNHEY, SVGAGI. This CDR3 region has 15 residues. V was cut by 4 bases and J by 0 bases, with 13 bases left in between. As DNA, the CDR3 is TGTGCCAGCAGTTTATGGCTCGCGGGCTCCTACGAGCAGTACTTC. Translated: CASSLWLAGSYEQYF.

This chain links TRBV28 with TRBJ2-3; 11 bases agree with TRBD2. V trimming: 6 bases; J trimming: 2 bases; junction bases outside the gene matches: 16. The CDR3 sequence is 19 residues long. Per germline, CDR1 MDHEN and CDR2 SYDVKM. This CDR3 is CASSISPVTSGVYTDTQYF. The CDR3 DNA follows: TGTGCCAGCAGCATAAGTCCCGTGACTAGCGGGGTGTACACAGATACGCAGTATTTT.

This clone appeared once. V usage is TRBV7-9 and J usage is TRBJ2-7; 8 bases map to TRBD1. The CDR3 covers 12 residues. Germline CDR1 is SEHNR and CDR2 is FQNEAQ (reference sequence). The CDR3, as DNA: TGTTCCGGCGACAGGGGTGGTTACGAGCAGTACTTC. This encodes CSGDRGGYEQYF. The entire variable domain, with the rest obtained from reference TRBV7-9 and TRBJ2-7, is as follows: DTGVSQNPRHKITKRGQNVTFRCDPISEHNRLYWYRQTLGQGPEFLTYFQNEAQLEKSRLLSDRFSAERPKGSFSTLEIQRTEQGDSAMYLCSGDRGGYEQYFGPGTRLTVT.

The CDR3 nucleotides read TGTGCCAGCAGTGTTACAGGGCAGGAGACCCAGTACTTC. Protein sequence: CASSVTGQETQYF. The rearrangement links TRBV6-1 to TRBJ2-5, with D perhaps TRBD1 (6 bases). The germline CDR1 and CDR2 sequences are MNHNS and SASEGT. The CDR3 is 13 amino acids. V dropped 4 bases and J dropped 5 bases, with 11 bases sitting between them.

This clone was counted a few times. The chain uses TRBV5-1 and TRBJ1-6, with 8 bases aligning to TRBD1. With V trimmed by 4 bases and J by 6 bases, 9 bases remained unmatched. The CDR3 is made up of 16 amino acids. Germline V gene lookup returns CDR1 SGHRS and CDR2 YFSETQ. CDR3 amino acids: CASSPDGQGSNSPLHF. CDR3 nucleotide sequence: TGCGCCAGCAGCCCGGACGGACAGGGTAGTAATTCACCCCTCCACTTT.

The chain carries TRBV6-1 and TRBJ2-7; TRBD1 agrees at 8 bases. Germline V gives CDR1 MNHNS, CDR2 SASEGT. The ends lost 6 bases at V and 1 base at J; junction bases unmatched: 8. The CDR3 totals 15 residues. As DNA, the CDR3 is TGTGCCAGCAGGGGACAGGTGGAGGGGTCCTACGAGCAGTACTTC. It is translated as CASRGQVEGSYEQYF.

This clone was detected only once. The CDR3 DNA is TGTGCCAGCATACGACAGGGTAATGGCTACACCTTC. The encoded protein is CASIRQGNGYTF. V and J are TRBV6-1 and TRBJ1-2, with TRBD1 matching over 7 bases. Germline V gives CDR1 MNHNS, CDR2 SASEGT. The CDR3 has 12 amino acids. With V trimmed by 7 bases and J by 6 bases, 5 bases remained unmatched.

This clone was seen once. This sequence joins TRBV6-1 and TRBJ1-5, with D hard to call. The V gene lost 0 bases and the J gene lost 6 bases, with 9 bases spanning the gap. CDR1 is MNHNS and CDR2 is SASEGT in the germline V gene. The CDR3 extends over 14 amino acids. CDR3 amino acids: CASSEAGSGQPQHF. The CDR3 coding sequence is TGTGCCAGCAGTGAAGCCGGGAGTGGTCAGCCCCAGCATTTT.

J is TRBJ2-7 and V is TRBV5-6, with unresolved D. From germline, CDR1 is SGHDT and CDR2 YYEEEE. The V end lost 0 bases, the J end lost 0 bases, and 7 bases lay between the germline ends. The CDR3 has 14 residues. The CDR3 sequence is CASSLEASSYEQYF. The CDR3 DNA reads TGTGCCAGCAGCTTGGAAGCTAGCTCCTACGAGCAGTACTTC.